This is a list of T cell receptor beta chains from one sample in a study of Ad26.COV2.S vaccination and SARS-CoV-2 variants. Generated by immunoSEQ multiplex PCR, the TCRdb table keeps only in-frame clones and is missing some. The table shows some 410,000 clones, with over 80% occurring only once. The input for sequencing was peripheral blood, taken in a trial of Ad26.COV2.S vaccine versus placebo. The receptors derive from a person between 18 and 60 years old who received the Ad26.COV2.S COVID-19 vaccine or a placebo. Both conserved end residues are part of each CDR3. The order of the fields is D gene, clone size, V gene, J gene, CDR3 protein, CDR3 DNA. D genes are given only for firm matches. Only some rows state a clone size, as once, few, many or a class for expanded clones.

D: .; size: .; V: TRBV9; J: TRBJ1-1; CDR3: CASSSAAGLNTEAFF; DNA: TGTGCCAGCAGCTCAGCGGCCGGATTGAACACTGAAGCTTTCTTT
D: .; size: .; V: TRBV4-1; J: TRBJ1-1; CDR3: CASSNWTDLNTEAFF; DNA: TGCGCCAGCAGCAACTGGACAGATTTGAACACTGAAGCTTTCTTT
D: .; size: .; V: TRBV18; J: TRBJ1-2; CDR3: CASSPDEGDGYTF; DNA: TGTGCCAGCTCACCCGACGAGGGGGATGGCTACACCTTC
D: .; size: .; V: TRBV3-1/TRBV3-2; J: TRBJ2-7; CDR3: CASSGGAGDPYEQYF; DNA: TGTGCCAGCAGCGGGGGGGCGGGGGACCCCTACGAGCAGTACTTC
D: .; size: .; V: TRBV18; J: TRBJ2-3; CDR3: CASSPPGLAGTDTQYF; DNA: TGTGCCAGCTCACCACCTGGGCTAGCAGGGACAGATACGCAGTATTTT
D: .; size: .; V: TRBV3-1/TRBV3-2; J: TRBJ2-7; CDR3: CASSPSVGGYEQYF; DNA: TGTGCCAGCAGCCCCTCCGTCGGGGGTTACGAGCAGTACTTC
D: .; size: .; V: TRBV28; J: TRBJ1-2; CDR3: CASLRVDYGYTF; DNA: TGTGCCAGCCTTAGGGTTGACTATGGCTACACCTTC
D: TRBD2; size: .; V: TRBV29-1; J: TRBJ2-3; CDR3: CSAGRGAGGPPLYF; DNA: TGCAGCGCCGGCCGGGGAGCGGGGGGGCCCCCGTTGTATTTT
D: .; size: .; V: TRBV5-4; J: TRBJ1-6; CDR3: CASSLGQGGNSPLHF; DNA: TGTGCCAGCAGCTTGGGCCAGGGAGGGAATTCACCCCTCCACTTT
D: TRBD2; size: .; V: TRBV7-9; J: TRBJ2-5; CDR3: CASSLVPSGVETQYF; DNA: TGTGCCAGCAGCTTAGTTCCTAGCGGGGTCGAGACCCAGTACTTC
D: TRBD1; size: .; V: TRBV28; J: TRBJ2-7; CDR3: CASYPGTGPYEQYF; DNA: TGTGCCAGCTATCCCGGGACAGGGCCCTATGAGCAGTACTTC
D: .; size: .; V: TRBV7-9; J: TRBJ1-5; CDR3: CASSTDGYSNQPQHF; DNA: TGTGCCAGCAGCACGGACGGTTATAGCAATCAGCCCCAGCATTTT
D: .; size: .; V: TRBV7-2; J: TRBJ1-6; CDR3: CASSPGPQSLHF; DNA: TGTGCCAGCAGCCCTGGGCCCCAGTCCCTCCACTTT
D: TRBD2; size: .; V: TRBV19; J: TRBJ2-3; CDR3: CASSVRGGGEDTQYF; DNA: TGTGCCAGTAGTGTACGGGGGGGCGGTGAAGATACGCAGTATTTT
D: .; size: .; V: TRBV6-2/TRBV6-3; J: TRBJ2-3; CDR3: CASSPTSFSEDTQYF; DNA: TGTGCCAGCAGCCCGACTAGTTTTTCCGAAGATACGCAGTATTTT
D: .; size: .; V: TRBV7-2; J: TRBJ2-5; CDR3: CASSSTRAGETQYF; DNA: TGTGCCAGCAGCTCAACTAGGGCTGGGGAGACCCAGTACTTC
D: .; size: .; V: TRBV2; J: TRBJ2-7; CDR3: CASTDGPYEQYF; DNA: TGTGCCAGCACCGACGGACCCTACGAGCAGTACTTC
D: .; size: .; V: TRBV19; J: TRBJ1-2; CDR3: CASSIVGTASPYGYTF; DNA: TGTGCCAGTAGTATAGTAGGAACGGCCTCACCCTATGGCTACACCTTC
D: .; size: .; V: TRBV5-6; J: TRBJ1-2; CDR3: CASKTGYSNYGYTF; DNA: TGTGCCAGCAAAACAGGTTACTCTAACTATGGCTACACCTTC
D: .; size: .; V: TRBV4-3; J: TRBJ1-3; CDR3: CASSQESGGLGNTIYF; DNA: TGCGCCAGCAGCCAAGAATCCGGGGGCCTGGGAAACACCATATATTTT
D: .; size: .; V: TRBV27; J: TRBJ2-6; CDR3: CASSFTGAGANVLTF; DNA: TGTGCCAGCAGTTTTACGGGGGCTGGGGCCAACGTCCTGACTTTC
D: .; size: few; V: TRBV4-2; J: TRBJ2-7; CDR3: CASSQEGGEAGLSSYEQYF; DNA: TGTGCCAGCAGCCAAGAGGGGGGAGAGGCCGGGCTCTCCTCCTACGAGCAGTACTTC
D: .; size: .; V: TRBV11-2; J: TRBJ2-3; CDR3: CASRPMGHFTDTQYF; DNA: TGTGCCAGCAGACCTATGGGACACTTCACAGATACGCAGTATTTT
D: .; size: .; V: TRBV9; J: TRBJ1-2; CDR3: CASSVVLGYGYTF; DNA: TGTGCCAGCAGCGTAGTCTTGGGATATGGCTACACCTTC
D: TRBD1; size: .; V: TRBV7-2; J: TRBJ1-1; CDR3: CASSPHGTANTEAFF; DNA: TGTGCCAGCAGCCCTCACGGGACAGCGAACACTGAAGCTTTCTTT
D: TRBD1; size: .; V: TRBV7-6; J: TRBJ1-2; CDR3: CASSQEGQGSGYTF; DNA: TGTGCCAGCAGCCAAGAAGGACAGGGTTCAGGCTACACCTTC
D: .; size: .; V: TRBV18; J: TRBJ1-1; CDR3: CASSPKDTEAFF; DNA: TGTGCCAGCTCACCTAAGGACACTGAAGCTTTCTTT
D: TRBD2; size: .; V: TRBV27; J: TRBJ2-1; CDR3: CASSLSPTSGYNEQFF; DNA: TGTGCCAGCAGTTTATCACCGACTAGCGGCTACAATGAGCAGTTCTTC
D: .; size: .; V: TRBV14; J: TRBJ1-2; CDR3: CASSQEDSYGYTF; DNA: TGTGCCAGCAGCCAAGAAGACAGCTATGGCTACACCTTC
D: .; size: .; V: TRBV5-4; J: TRBJ2-5; CDR3: CASSRDQETQYF; DNA: TGTGCCAGCAGCCGGGATCAGGAGACCCAGTACTTC
D: .; size: .; V: TRBV19; J: TRBJ2-1; CDR3: CASSGLKSYNEQFF; DNA: TGTGCCAGTAGTGGTCTAAAATCCTACAATGAGCAGTTCTTC
D: .; size: once; V: TRBV19; J: TRBJ1-1; CDR3: CASSIVRPQNTEAFF; DNA: TGTGCCAGTAGTATAGTCAGGCCCCAGAACACTGAAGCTTTCTTT
D: .; size: .; V: TRBV6-2/TRBV6-3; J: TRBJ2-3; CDR3: CASSYATTSTDTQYF; DNA: TGTGCCAGCAGTTACGCTACCACTAGCACAGATACGCAGTATTTT
D: .; size: .; V: TRBV11-2; J: TRBJ1-6; CDR3: CASSLEPYSPLHF; DNA: TGTGCCAGCAGCTTAGAGCCCTATTCACCCCTCCACTTT
D: .; size: once; V: TRBV28; J: TRBJ2-7; CDR3: CASTVTGRVDEQYF; DNA: TGTGCCAGCACCGTTACCGGCAGGGTCGACGAGCAGTACTTC
D: .; size: .; V: TRBV7-2; J: TRBJ2-1; CDR3: CASSLAALNSYNEQFF; DNA: TGTGCCAGCAGCTTAGCAGCTCTGAACTCCTACAATGAGCAGTTCTTC
D: .; size: .; V: TRBV28; J: TRBJ1-1; CDR3: CASSPRLVLGVMNTEAFF; DNA: TGTGCCAGCAGCCCGCGTCTCGTTTTGGGAGTAATGAACACTGAAGCTTTCTTT
D: .; size: .; V: TRBV5-1; J: TRBJ2-7; CDR3: CASSSLGLSYEQYF; DNA: TGCGCCAGCAGCTCGCTGGGGCTCTCCTACGAGCAGTACTTC
D: .; size: .; V: TRBV6-1; J: TRBJ2-7; CDR3: CASSEGREQYF; DNA: TGTGCCAGCAGTGAAGGTCGCGAGCAGTACTTC
D: TRBD1; size: .; V: TRBV6-2/TRBV6-3; J: TRBJ2-7; CDR3: CASSYSGTGDIYEQYF; DNA: TGTGCCAGCAGTTACTCGGGAACAGGGGACATCTACGAGCAGTACTTC
D: .; size: .; V: TRBV6-5; J: TRBJ1-1; CDR3: CASSYNNRQSEAFF; DNA: TGTGCCAGCAGTTACAATAATAGACAGTCCGAAGCTTTCTTT
D: .; size: once; V: TRBV6-2/TRBV6-3; J: TRBJ1-1; CDR3: CASSYTHRVEAFF; DNA: TGTGCCAGCAGTTACACCCACAGGGTTGAAGCTTTCTTT
D: TRBD1; size: once; V: TRBV11-2; J: TRBJ1-3; CDR3: CASSSYRGSGNTIYF; DNA: TGTGCCAGCAGCTCCTACAGGGGATCTGGAAACACCATATATTTT
D: TRBD2; size: .; V: TRBV30; J: TRBJ2-3; CDR3: CAWGWASGGRGTDTQYF; DNA: TGTGCCTGGGGGTGGGCTAGCGGGGGCCGGGGAACAGATACGCAGTATTTT